Below, 5 T cell receptor beta chains from the same sample are listed, as sequenced in a study of shared clonotypes between healthy human individuals. Only in-frame clones appear in the TCRdb table, and some are missing; sequencing was by immunoSEQ multiplex PCR. Altogether roughly 650,000 clones are present, about 96% being singletons, with the ten largest covering less than 0.13%. CD45RO-negative CD8 cells positively selected for CCR7 made up the naive population, which excluded terminally differentiated effector memory CD45RA+ cells. Sample: naive CD8+ T cells sorted from blood. The receptor source for this set is a woman between 25 and 40 years old in good health.

The V gene is TRBV2, the J gene TRBJ1-1; 7 bases are a match to TRBD1. Germline V gene lookup returns CDR1 SNHLY and CDR2 FYNNEI. The length of the CDR3 is 13 residues. With 4 bases clipped from V and 5 bases from J, the junction kept 4 bases outside the gene matches. The CDR3, as DNA: TGTGCCAGCAGTGCGACAGGGAGGACTGAAGCTTTCTTT. As protein: CASSATGRTEAFF.

This chain joins TRBV10-3 and TRBJ2-7, with 8 bases fitting TRBD1. V trimming: 6 bases; J trimming: 2 bases; junction bases outside the gene matches: 9. CDR3 length equals 15 residues. The germline CDR1 and CDR2 sequences are ENHRY and SYGVKD. CDR3 protein: CAISATGTGTYEQYF. DNA for the CDR3: TGTGCCATCAGCGCGACCGGGACAGGAACCTACGAGCAGTACTTC.

The chain couples TRBV5-6 to TRBJ2-1; tentatively, D is TRBD2 (5 bases). Trimming left V 0 bases short and J 12 bases short, with 19 bases between. The CDR3 runs 15 residues. The germline V gene has CDR1 SGHDT and CDR2 YYEEEE. CDR3 nucleotides: TGTGCCAGCAGCTTGGCCATGGACTCCCCGATCGGGCAGTTCTTC. Protein sequence: CASSLAMDSPIGQFF.

This rearrangement joins TRBV4-1 to TRBJ2-1; D unclear. V was shortened by 2 bases and J by 0 bases, with 8 bases between the two germline ends. CDR3 length: 15 amino acids. Germline CDR1 and CDR2: MGHRA and YSYEKL. The CDR3 nucleotides are TGCGCCAGCAGCCAAATCGTTGACTCCTACAATGAGCAGTTCTTC. Protein: CASSQIVDSYNEQFF.

The genes are TRBV6-1 and TRBJ1-5, with TRBD1 as a possible D gene (5 bases). The V end was cut by 0 bases, the J end by 0 bases, with 12 bases between. Germline V gene lookup returns CDR1 MNHNS and CDR2 SASEGT. The CDR3 has 17 residues. The CDR3 loop reads CASSEAGGVYSNQPQHF. The CDR3 DNA is TGTGCCAGCAGTGAAGCGGGGGGGGTTTATAGCAATCAGCCCCAGCATTTT.